These 28 T cell receptor beta chains were sequenced from one sample in a study of T-cell reconstitution after alpha-beta-depleted transplantation in children. Preparation of the TCRbeta library involved a method that used unique molecular identifiers. MiXCR, applied by TCRdb to the PCR reads, yields one record per CDR3 protein. Seen here are approximately 270,000 distinct CDR3 sequences, under 30% observed once, and the top ten hold roughly 5%. Source: PBMCs, mostly from graft donor cells, taken 360 days after TCRalphabeta/CD19-depleted stem cell transplant. These receptors were taken from a female patient aged 2-15 years who had a stem cell transplant for congenital amegakaryocytic thrombocytopenia, so the T cells may come from the graft donor.

Only a few counts were recorded for this clonotype. The rearrangement uses TRBV15 and TRBJ2-2, with no clear D. This CDR3 spans 14 amino acids. V lost 1 base, J lost 4 bases, and 7 bases lay in between. Looked up from germline, CDR1 is LNHNV and CDR2 is YYDKDF (reference sequence). The CDR3 here is CATSRVRSTGELFF. The CDR3 nucleotides read TGTGCCACCAGCAGAGTACGGAGCACCGGGGAGCTGTTTTTT.

This clonotype has a handful of counts. V gene TRBV2 combines with J gene TRBJ1-5; D is perhaps TRBD1 (5 bases). The V end lost 6 bases, the J end lost 5 bases, and 14 bases lay between the germline ends. This CDR3 spans 14 amino acids. In germline, CDR1 is SNHLY, CDR2 FYNNEI. This CDR3 reads CASSWDGGHQPQHF. In nucleotides, the CDR3 is TGTGCCAGCAGCTGGGACGGGGGTCATCAGCCCCAGCATTTT.

To note about this clonotype: An end of the junction does not agree with germline; a read error may underlie this. V gene TRBV5-1 combines with J gene TRBJ2-7; D gene ambiguous. CDR1 is SGHRS, CDR2 YFSETQ, per germline. CDR3 size: 13 residues. CDR3 sequence reads: CASSLDGFYEQHF. CDR3 DNA sequence: TGCGCCAGCAGCTTGGATGGGTTCTACGAGCAGCACTTC.

Worth noting for this clonotype: One base away lies a much larger clone, so this may be a sequencing read error. The chain is built from TRBV3-1 and TRBJ1-1; no reliable D call. Germline values: CDR1 LGHDT, CDR2 YNNKEL (reference sequence). CDR3 length equals 14 residues. For the CDR3, the DNA is TGTGCCATCAGCCTACAAGATAGGGAGTCTGAAGCTTTCTTT. Translating gives CAISLQDRESEAFF.

The V call is TRBV2, the J call TRBJ2-1; 14 bases agree with TRBD2. J gave up 8 bases and V 4 bases, and 10 bases lay outside the gene matches. The length of the CDR3 is 17 residues. In germline, CDR1 is SNHLY, CDR2 FYNNEI. Here the CDR3 reads CASSGTSGGPAYDEQFF. The CDR3 DNA reads as TGTGCCAGCAGTGGGACTAGCGGGGGGCCTGCTTACGATGAGCAGTTCTTC.

The chain joins TRBV4-2 to TRBJ1-5; D ambiguous. Germline-derived CDR1 and CDR2 are LGHNA and YNFKEQ. The V gene lost 0 bases and the J gene lost 7 bases, with 10 bases spanning the gap. This CDR3 has 14 amino acids. CDR3 nucleotides: TGTGCCAGCAGCCAAGACATGGTGGCGCAGCCCCAGCATTTT. This codes for CASSQDMVAQPQHF.

This clonotype was found many times. This chain joins TRBV14 and TRBJ2-1, with a tentative D call TRBD1 (6 bases). The length of the CDR3 is 16 residues. Germline lookup yields CDR1 SGHDN and CDR2 FVKESK. V lost 0 bases to trimming and J lost 3 bases, with 12 bases between them. The DNA for the CDR3 is TGTGCCAGCAGCCAAGAGGCCGGACAGCTCTACAATGAGCAGTTCTTC. Translating gives CASSQEAGQLYNEQFF.

The V call is TRBV20-1, the J call TRBJ2-2; 7 bases map to TRBD1. The CDR3 length is 13 residues. Germline loops: CDR1 DFQATT, CDR2 SNEGSKA (reference sequence). The junction had 1 base not matched to a gene; V was cut back by 1 base and J by 5 bases. For the CDR3, the DNA is TGCAGTGCTAGAGCAGGGGGAACCGGGGAGCTGTTTTTT. The encoded protein is CSARAGGTGELFF.

This clonotype was seen more than once but under ten times. The chain links TRBV5-5 to TRBJ1-1; tentatively, D is TRBD1 (6 bases). This CDR3 comprises 14 residues. Germline V lookup: CDR1 SGHKS, CDR2 YYEKEE (reference sequence). V was pared by 4 bases and J by 7 bases, with 17 bases between. CDR3 protein: CASSLTGNGDEAFF. CDR3 nucleotides: TGTGCCAGCAGCCTAACAGGGAATGGTGATGAAGCTTTCTTT.

The table lists this clonotype with a few counts. The rearrangement links TRBV6-6 to TRBJ2-3; D gene unclear. In germline, CDR1 is MNHNY, CDR2 SVGAGI (reference sequence). With 2 bases removed from V and 6 bases from J, the gap between germline ends came to 9 bases. The CDR3 covers 13 residues. Here the CDR3 reads CASSYITDDTQYF. CDR3 DNA: TGTGCCAGCAGTTACATTACGGACGATACGCAGTATTTT.

This chain uses TRBV2 with TRBJ2-5, with D tentatively TRBD1 (5 bases). Trimming left V 3 bases short and J 1 base short, with 15 bases between. Germline CDR1 is SNHLY and CDR2 is FYNNEI. This CDR3 has 16 amino acids. The CDR3 is CASSDDRQTLQETQYF. DNA for the CDR3: TGTGCCAGCAGTGACGATCGACAGACCCTCCAAGAGACCCAGTACTTC.

This clonotype has at least ten counts. The V and J genes are TRBV4-1 and TRBJ1-2; D is possibly TRBD1 (6 bases). V was shortened by 6 bases and J by 10 bases, with 21 bases between the two germline ends. This CDR3 comprises 14 residues. CDR1 is MGHRA and CDR2 is YSYEKL in the germline V gene. The CDR3 is CASSPNRNTGNYTF. CDR3 DNA: TGCGCCAGCAGTCCTAATCGGAACACAGGGAACTACACCTTC.

The J gene is TRBJ2-6, the V gene TRBV5-1; D gene uncertain. This CDR3 is 17 amino acids long. Germline V gene data show CDR1 as SGHRS and CDR2 as YFSETQ. V lost 4 bases and J 2 bases, leaving 16 bases between the germline ends. CDR3 sequence: CASSPRAPVTGANVLTF. The CDR3 DNA reads as TGCGCCAGCAGCCCCCGGGCCCCAGTAACTGGGGCCAACGTCCTGACTTTC.

The V gene is TRBV24-1, the J gene TRBJ2-3; 9 nucleotides align to TRBD1. The CDR3 is 15 residues long. V was clipped by 4 bases and J by 3 bases; unmatched bases: 4. Germline CDR1 KGHDR, CDR2 SFDVKD. The CDR3 DNA sequence: TGTGCCACCAGTGACCGAGGACAGGGGACAGATACGCAGTATTTT. Translating gives CATSDRGQGTDTQYF.

This clonotype was detected many times. This sequence joins TRBV12-3 or TRBV12-4 and TRBJ2-1, with 8 bases lining up with TRBD1. The length of the CDR3 is 15 residues. Losses at the gene ends were 3 bases for V and 7 bases for J; bases not matched to a gene: 8. CDR3 nucleotide sequence: TGTGCCAGCAGTTTTCGGACAGGGTATGCGAATGAGCAGTTCTTC. The encoded protein is CASSFRTGYANEQFF.

The sample holds a few counts of this clonotype. The rearrangement links TRBV20-1 to TRBJ1-2; D remains unclear. Germline V CDR1 and CDR2: DFQATT, SNEGSKA (reference sequence). This CDR3 contains 13 residues. Between the trimmed V and J ends, which lost 3 bases and 4 bases, there was a span of 12 bases. In nucleotides, the CDR3 is TGCAGTGCTAGGCCGGGAATGGGCTATGGCTACACCTTC. This codes for CSARPGMGYGYTF.

The genes are TRBV7-9 and TRBJ2-7, with TRBD2 identical over 13 bases. Losses at the gene ends were 5 bases for V and 0 bases for J; bases not matched to a gene: 4. CDR3 size: 16 residues. CDR1 and CDR2 from the germline V gene are SEHNR and FQNEAQ (reference sequence). The CDR3 DNA is TGTGCCAGCAGCCCGGGACTAGCGGGACCCTCCTACGAGCAGTACTTC. Residues: CASSPGLAGPSYEQYF.

The CDR3 sequence is CASSLILERRGRDTQYF. The CDR3 DNA reads TGTGCCAGCAGCTTAATCCTTGAGCGGAGAGGGAGAGATACGCAGTATTTT. The chain carries TRBV7-9 and TRBJ2-3, with a weak D call TRBD2 (5 bases). The CDR3 runs to 17 residues. Germline V CDR1 and CDR2: SEHNR, FQNEAQ (reference sequence). Between the trimmed V and J ends, which lost 2 bases and 5 bases, there was a span of 20 bases.

This clonotype was detected a few times. V gene TRBV5-6 combines with J gene TRBJ2-3; 8 nucleotides line up with TRBD2. The J segment lost 6 bases and the V segment lost 4 bases, leaving 10 bases of the junction unmatched. Looked up from germline, CDR1 is SGHDT and CDR2 is YYEEEE. CDR3 length: 15 amino acids. The CDR3 sequence is CASSPERESKDTQYF. As DNA, the CDR3 is TGTGCCAGCAGCCCGGAGCGGGAGTCAAAGGATACGCAGTATTTT. Using reference TRBV5-6 and TRBJ2-3 for the parts outside the CDR3, the full variable domain is DAGVTQSPTHLIKTRGQQVTLRCSPKSGHDTVSWYQQALGQGPQFIFQYYEEEERQRGNFPDRFSGHQFPNYSSELNVNALLLGDSALYLCASSPERESKDTQYFGPGTRLTVL.

This clonotype was seen only a few times. The V and J genes are TRBV11-2 and TRBJ2-5, with a weak D call TRBD1 (6 bases). CDR3 length: 14 amino acids. Trimming removed 4 bases at V and 5 bases at J, with 14 bases between. Germline-derived CDR1 and CDR2 are SGHAT and FQNNGV. The CDR3 spells CASSSTGPSETQYF. The CDR3 coding sequence is TGTGCCAGCAGCTCCACAGGGCCATCGGAGACCCAGTACTTC.

This sequence joins TRBV6-2 or TRBV6-3 and TRBJ2-5, with D possibly matching TRBD1 (5 bases). The CDR3 extends over 14 amino acids. Germline lookup yields CDR1 MNHEY and CDR2 SVGEGT. Between the trimmed V and J ends, which lost 2 bases and 3 bases, there was a span of 10 bases. The CDR3: CASSYRGGEETQYF. DNA of the CDR3: TGTGCCAGCAGTTACAGGGGCGGAGAAGAGACCCAGTACTTC.

This clonotype was observed at least ten times. The chain has TRBV3-1 and TRBJ2-2; 8 bases line up with TRBD1. Trimming at V came to 4 bases and at J to 4 bases, leaving 5 bases not matched to a gene. The germline V gene encodes CDR1 LGHDT and CDR2 YNNKEL (reference sequence). The CDR3 totals 15 residues. The CDR3 bases are TGTGCCAGCAGCCCGGACAGGGCGGGCACCGGGGAGCTGTTTTTT. Protein product: CASSPDRAGTGELFF. The full variable domain, completed using reference TRBV3-1 and TRBJ2-2, is DTAVSQTPKYLVTQMGNDKSIKCEQNLGHDTMYWYKQDSKKFLKIMFSYNNKELIINETVPNRFSPKSPDKAHLNLHINSLELGDSAVYFCASSPDRAGTGELFFGEGSRLTVL.

This clonotype has only a few counts. This chain uses TRBV28 with TRBJ1-1; 10 nucleotides line up with TRBD1. Germline V CDR1 and CDR2: MDHEN, SYDVKM. The CDR3 is 21 residues long. With 0 bases clipped from V and 0 bases from J, the junction kept 16 bases outside the gene matches. As DNA, the CDR3 is TGTGCCAGCAGTTTATGGGGATTCCTAGGGACAGGGGCACGGATGAACACTGAAGCTTTCTTT. Amino acids: CASSLWGFLGTGARMNTEAFF.

In this sample, this clonotype turned up a few times. The rearrangement uses TRBV10-3 and TRBJ2-5; 9 bases agree with TRBD1. V was clipped by 4 bases and J by 1 base; unmatched bases: 7. Germline V CDR1 and CDR2: ENHRY, SYGVKD. The CDR3 extends over 16 amino acids. CDR3 nucleotides: TGTGCCATCAGTGCAGAAACGGGACAGGGCCAAGAGACCCAGTACTTC. This gives the protein CAISAETGQGQETQYF.

This chain uses TRBV11-2 with TRBJ2-1; 9 bases line up with TRBD2. V lost 0 bases to trimming and J lost 1 base; unmatched junction nucleotides: 4. The CDR3 consists of 17 residues. CDR1 and CDR2 from the germline V gene are SGHAT and FQNNGV. CDR3 in DNA: TGTGCCAGCAGCTTAGACACCCTAGCGGGGTCCTACAATGAGCAGTTCTTC. Residues: CASSLDTLAGSYNEQFF.

V gene TRBV4-1 combines with J gene TRBJ2-3, with 9 bases aligning to TRBD2. Germline-derived CDR1 and CDR2 are MGHRA and YSYEKL. CDR3 length equals 15 residues. V shed 4 bases and J 5 bases; nucleotides not matched to a gene: 7. In nucleotides, the CDR3 is TGCGCCAGCAGCCCCCCCGAAGCGGGAGGAGATACGCAGTATTTT. This translates into CASSPPEAGGDTQYF.

J is TRBJ2-7 and V is TRBV7-2, with unresolved D. Germline V CDR1 and CDR2: SGHTA, FQGNSA. The CDR3 runs to 14 residues. Trimming cost V 2 bases and J 0 bases, with 8 bases left between them. The CDR3 DNA reads TGTGCCAGCAGCTTAACCTACGGCTCCTACGAGCAGTACTTC. Protein: CASSLTYGSYEQYF.

The V call is TRBV12-3 or TRBV12-4, the J call TRBJ2-3, with 7 bases identical to TRBD1. The V and J ends lost 5 bases and 2 bases, in that order; junction bases with no gene match: 7. There are 15 residues in the CDR3. The CDR3 sequence is CASSRMGQNTDTQYF. CDR3 coding DNA: TGTGCCAGCAGTCGGATGGGACAGAACACAGATACGCAGTATTTT.